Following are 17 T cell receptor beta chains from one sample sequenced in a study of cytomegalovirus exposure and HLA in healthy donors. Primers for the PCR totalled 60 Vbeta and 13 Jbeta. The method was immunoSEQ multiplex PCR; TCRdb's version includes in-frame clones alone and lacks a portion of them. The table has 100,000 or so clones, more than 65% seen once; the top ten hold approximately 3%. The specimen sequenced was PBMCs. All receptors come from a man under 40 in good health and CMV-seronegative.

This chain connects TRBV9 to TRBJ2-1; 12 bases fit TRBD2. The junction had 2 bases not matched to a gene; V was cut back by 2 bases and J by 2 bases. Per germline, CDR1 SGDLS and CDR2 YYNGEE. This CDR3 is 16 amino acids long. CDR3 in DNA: TGTGCCAGCAGCGTGACTAGCGGGAGTACCTACAATGAGCAGTTCTTC. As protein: CASSVTSGSTYNEQFF.

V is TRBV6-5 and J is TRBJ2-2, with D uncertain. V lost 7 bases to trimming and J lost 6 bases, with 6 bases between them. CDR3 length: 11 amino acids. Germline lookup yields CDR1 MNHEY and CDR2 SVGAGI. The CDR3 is CASTSPGELFF. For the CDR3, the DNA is TGTGCCAGCACCTCCCCCGGGGAGCTGTTTTTT.

CDR3 region: CASSQEREGDTQYF. The CDR3 region has the DNA TGTGCCAGCAGCCAAGAGCGGGAGGGGGATACGCAGTATTTT. This rearrangement joins TRBV4-2 to TRBJ2-3; 9 nucleotides agree with TRBD2. The CDR3 has 14 residues. J gave up 6 bases and V 0 bases, and 1 base lay outside the gene matches. The germline CDR1 and CDR2 sequences are LGHNA and YNFKEQ.

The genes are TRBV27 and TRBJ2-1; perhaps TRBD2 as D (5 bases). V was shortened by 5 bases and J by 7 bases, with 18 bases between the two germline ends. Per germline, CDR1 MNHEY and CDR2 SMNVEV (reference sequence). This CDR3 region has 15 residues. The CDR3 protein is CASSLSENSLNEQFF. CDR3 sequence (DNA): TGTGCCAGCAGTCTTAGCGAGAATTCCTTAAATGAGCAGTTCTTC.

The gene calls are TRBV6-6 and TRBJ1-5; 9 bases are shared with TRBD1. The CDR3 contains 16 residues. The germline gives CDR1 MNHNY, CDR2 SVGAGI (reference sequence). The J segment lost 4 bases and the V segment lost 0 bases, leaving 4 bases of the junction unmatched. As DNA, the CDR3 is TGTGCCAGCAGTTACTCGGGACAGGGAGTAAATCAGCCCCAGCATTTT. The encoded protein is CASSYSGQGVNQPQHF.

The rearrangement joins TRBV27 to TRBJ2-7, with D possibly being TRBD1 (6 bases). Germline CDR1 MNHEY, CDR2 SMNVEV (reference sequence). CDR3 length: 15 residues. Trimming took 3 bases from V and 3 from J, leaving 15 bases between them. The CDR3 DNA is TGTGCCAGCAGTTTCGGATCGGACAGATTCTACGAGCAGTACTTC. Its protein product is CASSFGSDRFYEQYF.

In nucleotides, the CDR3 is TGTGCCAGCAGTAGGCGGGGCCCGGGACAGGGAGGTGAAAAACTGTTTTTT. Translation gives CASSRRGPGQGGEKLFF. V is TRBV28 and J is TRBJ1-4; 9 nucleotides align to TRBD1. With V trimmed by 5 bases and J by 7 bases, 14 bases remained unmatched. This CDR3 comprises 17 residues. Per germline, CDR1 MDHEN and CDR2 SYDVKM. The variable domain in full, completed from reference TRBV28 and TRBJ1-4, reads DVKVTQSSRYLVKRTGEKVFLECVQDMDHENMFWYRQDPGLGLRLIYFSYDVKMKEKGDIPEGYSVSREKKERFSLILESASTNQTSMYLCASSRRGPGQGGEKLFFGSGTQLSVL.

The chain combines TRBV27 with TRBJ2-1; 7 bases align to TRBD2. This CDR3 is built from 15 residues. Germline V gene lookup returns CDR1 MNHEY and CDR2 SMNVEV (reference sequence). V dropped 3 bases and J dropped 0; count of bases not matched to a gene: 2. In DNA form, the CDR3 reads TGTGCCAGCAGTTTGCGCGGGGGCTCCTACAATGAGCAGTTCTTC. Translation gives CASSLRGGSYNEQFF.

Here the CDR3 reads CASSRDSGNTEAFF. CDR3 in DNA: TGTGCCAGCAGTCGGGACAGTGGGAACACTGAAGCTTTCTTT. This chain uses TRBV6-5 with TRBJ1-1, with TRBD1 matching 7 bases. The length of the CDR3 is 14 residues. Trimming cost V 5 bases and J 1 base; bases outside gene matches: 4. Germline CDR1 is MNHEY and CDR2 is SVGAGI.

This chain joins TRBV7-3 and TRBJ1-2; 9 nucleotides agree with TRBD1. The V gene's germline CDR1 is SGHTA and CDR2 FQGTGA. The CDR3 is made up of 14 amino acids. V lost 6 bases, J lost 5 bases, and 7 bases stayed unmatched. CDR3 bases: TGTGCCAGCAGTTTTGGACAGGGGCCTTATGGCTACACCTTC. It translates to CASSFGQGPYGYTF. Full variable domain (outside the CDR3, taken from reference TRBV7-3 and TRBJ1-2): GAGVSQTPSNKVTEKGKYVELRCDPISGHTALYWYRQSLGQGPEFLIYFQGTGAADDSGLPNDRFFAVRPEGSVSTLKIQRTERGDSAVYLCASSFGQGPYGYTFGSGTRLTVV.

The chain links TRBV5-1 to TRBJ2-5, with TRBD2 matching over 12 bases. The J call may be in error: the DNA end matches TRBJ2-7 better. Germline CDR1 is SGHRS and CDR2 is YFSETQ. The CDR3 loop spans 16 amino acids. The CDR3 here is CASSPSLTSGRYEQYF. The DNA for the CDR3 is TGCGCCAGCAGCCCATCCCTGACTAGCGGGAGATACGAGCAGTACTTC.

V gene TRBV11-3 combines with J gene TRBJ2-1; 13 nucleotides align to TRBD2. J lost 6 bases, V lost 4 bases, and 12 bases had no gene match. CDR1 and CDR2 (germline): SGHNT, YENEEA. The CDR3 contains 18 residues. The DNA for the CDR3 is TGTGCCAGCAGCTCTAGCCCCTGGACTAGCGGGAGAGTCAATGAGCAGTTCTTC. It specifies CASSSSPWTSGRVNEQFF.

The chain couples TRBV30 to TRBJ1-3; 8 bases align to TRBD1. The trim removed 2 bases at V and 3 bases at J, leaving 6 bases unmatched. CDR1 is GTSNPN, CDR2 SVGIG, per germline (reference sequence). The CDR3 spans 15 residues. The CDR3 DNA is TGTGCCTGGAGTATAGGACAGGGCAATGGAAACACCATATATTTT. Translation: CAWSIGQGNGNTIYF.

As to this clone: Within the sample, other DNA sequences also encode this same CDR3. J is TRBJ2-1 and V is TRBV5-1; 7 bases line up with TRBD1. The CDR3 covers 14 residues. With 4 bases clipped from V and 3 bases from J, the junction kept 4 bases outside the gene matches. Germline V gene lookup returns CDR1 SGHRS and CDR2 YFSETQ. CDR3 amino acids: CASSRTGDYNEQFF. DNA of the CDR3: TGCGCCAGCAGCCGGACAGGCGACTACAATGAGCAGTTCTTC.

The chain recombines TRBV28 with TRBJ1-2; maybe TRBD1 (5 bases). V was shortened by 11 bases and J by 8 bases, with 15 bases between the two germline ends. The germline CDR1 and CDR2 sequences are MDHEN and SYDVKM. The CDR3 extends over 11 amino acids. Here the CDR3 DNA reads TGTGCCCTTCCTCGGGGGGTAGGCTACACCTTC. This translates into CALPRGVGYTF.

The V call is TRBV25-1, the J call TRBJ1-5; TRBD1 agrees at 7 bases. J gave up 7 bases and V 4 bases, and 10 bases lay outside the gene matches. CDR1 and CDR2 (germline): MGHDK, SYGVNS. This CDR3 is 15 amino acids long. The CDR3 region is CASSAQGSRGQPQHF. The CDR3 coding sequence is TGTGCCAGCAGTGCACAGGGGAGTAGGGGCCAGCCCCAGCATTTT.

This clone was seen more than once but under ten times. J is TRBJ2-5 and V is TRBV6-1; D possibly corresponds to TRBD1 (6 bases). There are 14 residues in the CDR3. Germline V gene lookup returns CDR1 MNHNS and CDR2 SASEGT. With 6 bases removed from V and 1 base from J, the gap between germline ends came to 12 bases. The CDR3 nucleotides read TGTGCCAGCAGGGCTAGGGGGAGCCAAGAGACCCAGTACTTC. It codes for CASRARGSQETQYF.